The rows below give T cell receptor beta chains drawn from one sample of a study of vaccination and CD4 T cells after COVID-19. These receptors have no known antigen. TCRdb analysed the PCR reads with MiXCR anew, one entry per CDR3 protein. Altogether about 21,000 distinct CDR3 sequences are present, roughly two fifths being singletons, with the ten largest covering 5%. Sequencing was performed on CD4+ T cells from blood, cultured in vitro, taken before SARS-CoV-2 vaccination. The receptors originated from a human donor who had recovered from COVID-19. Both conserved end residues are part of each CDR3. Each record gives: D gene, clone size, J gene, V gene, CDR3 protein, CDR3 DNA. D genes are given only for firm matches. Clone size, where shown, is once, few, many, or a class for clones that have expanded.

D gene: .; clone size: once; J gene: TRBJ2-6; V gene: TRBV11-3; CDR3 protein: CASSLSGTGYSGANVLTF; CDR3 DNA: TGTGCCAGCAGCCTTAGCGGGACAGGGTACTCTGGGGCCAACGTCCTGACTTTC
D gene: TRBD2; clone size: few; J gene: TRBJ2-3; V gene: TRBV7-9; CDR3 protein: CASRSGLAVLASTDTQYF; CDR3 DNA: TGTGCCAGCAGATCGGGACTAGCGGTTCTCGCTAGCACAGATACGCAGTATTTT
D gene: .; clone size: .; J gene: TRBJ1-1; V gene: TRBV6-5; CDR3 protein: CASSLDPGTEAFF; CDR3 DNA: TGTGCCAGCAGTTTGGACCCTGGGACTGAAGCTTTCTTT
D gene: .; clone size: few; J gene: TRBJ2-1; V gene: TRBV20-1; CDR3 protein: CSAPTLYSYNEQFF; CDR3 DNA: TGCAGTGCTCCTACTTTATACTCCTACAATGAGCAGTTCTTC
D gene: .; clone size: .; J gene: TRBJ1-1; V gene: TRBV23-1; CDR3 protein: CASSQPDASNTEAFF; CDR3 DNA: TGCGCCAGCAGTCAACCGGACGCATCCAACACTGAAGCTTTCTTT
D gene: TRBD1; clone size: .; J gene: TRBJ1-2; V gene: TRBV27; CDR3 protein: CASSLSPGQGADGYTF; CDR3 DNA: TGTGCCAGCAGTTTATCGCCCGGACAGGGTGCCGATGGCTACACCTTC
D gene: .; clone size: few; J gene: TRBJ2-5; V gene: TRBV7-2; CDR3 protein: CASSPGRSIGKTQYF; CDR3 DNA: TGTGCCAGCAGCCCTGGACGGAGTATTGGGAAGACCCAGTACTTC
D gene: .; clone size: .; J gene: TRBJ1-2; V gene: TRBV2; CDR3 protein: CASSMDSMSGYTF; CDR3 DNA: TGTGCCAGTTCAATGGACAGTATGTCTGGCTACACCTTC
D gene: .; clone size: few; J gene: TRBJ1-5; V gene: TRBV27; CDR3 protein: CASSLSRSYQPQHF; CDR3 DNA: TGTGCCAGCAGTTTATCGAGGTCATATCAGCCCCAGCATTTT
D gene: .; clone size: .; J gene: TRBJ2-7; V gene: TRBV2; CDR3 protein: CASSEAYKQRRTRERCEQYF; CDR3 DNA: TGTGCCAGCAGTGAAGCTTATAAGCAGAGGCGGACGAGAGAGAGGTGCGAGCAGTACTTC
D gene: .; clone size: few; J gene: TRBJ1-5; V gene: TRBV6-2/TRBV6-3; CDR3 protein: CASQDLSNQPQHF; CDR3 DNA: TGTGCCAGCCAGGACCTTAGCAATCAGCCCCAGCATTTT
D gene: .; clone size: .; J gene: TRBJ2-5; V gene: TRBV15; CDR3 protein: CATSRGGEAETQYF; CDR3 DNA: TGTGCCACCAGCAGAGGAGGGGAGGCAGAGACCCAGTACTTC
D gene: TRBD1; clone size: .; J gene: TRBJ2-2; V gene: TRBV6-2/TRBV6-3; CDR3 protein: CASSYGTGETGELFF; CDR3 DNA: TGTGCCAGCAGTTATGGGACAGGGGAGACCGGGGAGCTGTTTTTT
D gene: TRBD1; clone size: few; J gene: TRBJ2-2; V gene: TRBV6-2/TRBV6-3; CDR3 protein: CASSYPRTGRGTGELFF; CDR3 DNA: TGTGCCAGCAGTTACCCTAGGACAGGGCGCGGCACCGGGGAGCTGTTTTTT
D gene: .; clone size: few; J gene: TRBJ2-5; V gene: TRBV20-1; CDR3 protein: CSARGGSWGETQYF; CDR3 DNA: TGCAGTGCTAGAGGAGGGAGCTGGGGAGAGACCCAGTACTTC
D gene: .; clone size: few; J gene: TRBJ1-5; V gene: TRBV19; CDR3 protein: CASSSQVYQPQHF; CDR3 DNA: TGTGCCAGTAGTAGCCAGGTTTATCAGCCCCAGCATTTT
D gene: .; clone size: .; J gene: TRBJ2-2; V gene: TRBV7-6; CDR3 protein: CASSLAYPPGELFF; CDR3 DNA: TGTGCCAGCAGCTTAGCCTATCCCCCCGGGGAGCTGTTTTTT
D gene: .; clone size: .; J gene: TRBJ1-1; V gene: TRBV19; CDR3 protein: CASSLPDTMDSNTEAFF; CDR3 DNA: TGTGCCAGTAGTCTTCCGGACACGATGGACAGCAACACTGAAGCTTTCTTT
D gene: TRBD1; clone size: .; J gene: TRBJ1-3; V gene: TRBV7-2; CDR3 protein: CASSPQGQVISGNTIYF; CDR3 DNA: TGTGCCAGCAGCCCTCAGGGACAGGTTATCTCTGGAAACACCATATATTTT
D gene: TRBD1; clone size: .; J gene: TRBJ1-2; V gene: TRBV18; CDR3 protein: CASSRAGGADYGYTF; CDR3 DNA: TGTGCCAGCTCACGCGCAGGGGGCGCTGACTATGGCTACACCTTC
D gene: .; clone size: .; J gene: TRBJ2-7; V gene: TRBV12-3/TRBV12-4; CDR3 protein: CASSYNQPFNEQYF; CDR3 DNA: TGTGCCAGCAGTTATAACCAGCCCTTTAACGAGCAGTACTTC
D gene: .; clone size: few; J gene: TRBJ1-2; V gene: TRBV4-2; CDR3 protein: CASSQDRQGSYGYTF; CDR3 DNA: TGTGCCAGCAGCCAAGATAGGCAGGGGAGCTATGGCTACACCTTC
D gene: TRBD1; clone size: .; J gene: TRBJ1-2; V gene: TRBV6-5; CDR3 protein: CASSYDDRASRYTF; CDR3 DNA: TGTGCCAGCAGTTACGATGACAGGGCATCCCGCTACACCTTC
D gene: TRBD1; clone size: few; J gene: TRBJ2-4; V gene: TRBV19; CDR3 protein: CASSPRDRNIQYF; CDR3 DNA: TGTGCCAGTAGTCCGAGGGACAGAAACATTCAGTACTTC
D gene: TRBD2; clone size: .; J gene: TRBJ2-2; V gene: TRBV7-3; CDR3 protein: CASSLTSVGELFF; CDR3 DNA: TGTGCCAGCAGCTTGACTAGCGTGGGGGAGCTGTTTTTT
D gene: TRBD2; clone size: few; J gene: TRBJ2-7; V gene: TRBV6-2/TRBV6-3; CDR3 protein: CASSYWGLAGDEQYF; CDR3 DNA: TGTGCCAGCAGTTACTGGGGACTAGCGGGAGACGAGCAGTACTTC
D gene: TRBD2; clone size: .; J gene: TRBJ2-7; V gene: TRBV5-8; CDR3 protein: CASSRGALADEQYF; CDR3 DNA: TGTGCCAGCAGCCGCGGCGCACTAGCGGACGAGCAGTACTTC
D gene: .; clone size: .; J gene: TRBJ1-6; V gene: TRBV9; CDR3 protein: CASRSSDTRGSPLHF; CDR3 DNA: TGTGCCAGCAGATCCTCCGATACGCGCGGTTCACCCCTCCACTTT
D gene: TRBD2; clone size: few; J gene: TRBJ2-3; V gene: TRBV6-5; CDR3 protein: CASSYSGGRGTDTQYF; CDR3 DNA: TGTGCCAGCAGTTACTCAGGAGGGAGGGGAACAGATACGCAGTATTTT
D gene: TRBD1; clone size: .; J gene: TRBJ1-1; V gene: TRBV15; CDR3 protein: CATSRDARGHTEAFF; CDR3 DNA: TGTGCCACCAGCAGAGATGCCAGGGGGCACACTGAAGCTTTCTTT
D gene: .; clone size: few; J gene: TRBJ2-5; V gene: TRBV27; CDR3 protein: CASSLRRQETQYF; CDR3 DNA: TGTGCCAGCAGTTTACGGCGGCAAGAGACCCAGTACTTC
D gene: TRBD1; clone size: .; J gene: TRBJ1-5; V gene: TRBV19; CDR3 protein: CASTKQGAGQPQHF; CDR3 DNA: TGTGCCAGTACTAAACAGGGGGCAGGGCAGCCCCAGCATTTT
D gene: TRBD2; clone size: few; J gene: TRBJ2-5; V gene: TRBV11-3; CDR3 protein: CASSFQRGETQYF; CDR3 DNA: TGTGCCAGCAGCTTCCAGCGGGGGGAGACCCAGTACTTC
D gene: .; clone size: few; J gene: TRBJ2-7; V gene: TRBV6-2/TRBV6-3; CDR3 protein: CASSQPGEYEQYF; CDR3 DNA: TGTGCCAGCAGCCAACCGGGGGAGTACGAGCAGTACTTC
D gene: TRBD2; clone size: few; J gene: TRBJ2-1; V gene: TRBV27; CDR3 protein: CASSLSLTSGGYNEQFF; CDR3 DNA: TGTGCCAGCAGTTTATCCTTGACTAGCGGCGGGTACAATGAGCAGTTCTTC
D gene: TRBD1; clone size: .; J gene: TRBJ1-2; V gene: TRBV6-1; CDR3 protein: CASGLGWDRGPYTF; CDR3 DNA: TGTGCCAGCGGATTGGGGTGGGACAGGGGCCCCTACACCTTC
D gene: TRBD1; clone size: .; J gene: TRBJ2-1; V gene: TRBV5-1; CDR3 protein: CASSLGQGHYNEQFF; CDR3 DNA: TGCGCCAGCAGCTTAGGACAGGGACACTACAATGAGCAGTTCTTC
D gene: TRBD1; clone size: .; J gene: TRBJ1-2; V gene: TRBV6-5; CDR3 protein: CASSYVGTGRINYGYTF; CDR3 DNA: TGTGCCAGCAGTTACGTCGGGACAGGTCGAATCAACTATGGCTACACCTTC
D gene: .; clone size: .; J gene: TRBJ1-2; V gene: TRBV11-3; CDR3 protein: CASSLEGTSDSGHGYTF; CDR3 DNA: TGTGCCAGCAGCTTAGAGGGGACTTCGGACAGCGGCCATGGCTACACCTTC
D gene: TRBD2; clone size: few; J gene: TRBJ2-2; V gene: TRBV29-1; CDR3 protein: CSVDGGRTGELFF; CDR3 DNA: TGCAGCGTTGATGGCGGGAGGACCGGGGAGCTGTTTTTT
D gene: TRBD1; clone size: .; J gene: TRBJ2-7; V gene: TRBV5-1; CDR3 protein: CASSLASGGSSYEQYF; CDR3 DNA: TGCGCCAGCAGCTTGGCGTCAGGGGGATCCTCCTACGAGCAGTACTTC
D gene: .; clone size: .; J gene: TRBJ1-2; V gene: TRBV4-1; CDR3 protein: CASSQPTASRGYGYTF; CDR3 DNA: TGCGCCAGCAGCCAACCGACAGCGAGTAGGGGCTATGGCTACACCTTC
D gene: TRBD1; clone size: .; J gene: TRBJ2-1; V gene: TRBV24-1; CDR3 protein: CATSDSAGGNEQFF; CDR3 DNA: TGTGCCACCAGTGATTCCGCAGGGGGCAATGAGCAGTTCTTC
D gene: TRBD1; clone size: .; J gene: TRBJ2-7; V gene: TRBV6-1; CDR3 protein: CAIGQGGGSYEQYF; CDR3 DNA: TGTGCCATCGGGCAAGGGGGCGGCTCCTACGAGCAGTACTTC
D gene: TRBD1; clone size: .; J gene: TRBJ1-2; V gene: TRBV7-3; CDR3 protein: CASSLGQGGGYTF; CDR3 DNA: TGTGCCAGCAGTTTAGGACAGGGGGGAGGCTACACCTTC
D gene: TRBD2; clone size: .; J gene: TRBJ2-3; V gene: TRBV7-9; CDR3 protein: CASSLWRGFSTDTQYF; CDR3 DNA: TGTGCCAGCAGCTTGTGGCGGGGGTTTAGCACAGATACGCAGTATTTT
D gene: .; clone size: .; J gene: TRBJ2-7; V gene: TRBV7-9; CDR3 protein: CASSLAHRGIDEQYF; CDR3 DNA: TGTGCCAGCAGCTTAGCGCATAGGGGGATCGACGAGCAGTACTTC
D gene: .; clone size: .; J gene: TRBJ1-1; V gene: TRBV18; CDR3 protein: CASFTSTEGTEAFF; CDR3 DNA: TGTGCCAGCTTCACCAGTACTGAGGGAACTGAAGCTTTCTTT
D gene: .; clone size: few; J gene: TRBJ1-2; V gene: TRBV4-3; CDR3 protein: CASSQGAQGNYGYTF; CDR3 DNA: TGCGCCAGCAGCCAAGGGGCTCAGGGAAACTATGGCTACACCTTC
D gene: .; clone size: few; J gene: TRBJ1-1; V gene: TRBV27; CDR3 protein: CASRSVPEGTEAFF; CDR3 DNA: TGTGCCAGCAGATCCGTGCCCGAGGGCACTGAAGCTTTCTTT
D gene: .; clone size: .; J gene: TRBJ1-5; V gene: TRBV2; CDR3 protein: CASSEAGGWQPQHF; CDR3 DNA: TGTGCCAGCAGTGAAGCCGGTGGTTGGCAGCCCCAGCATTTT
D gene: TRBD1; clone size: .; J gene: TRBJ1-6; V gene: TRBV4-3; CDR3 protein: CASSQRDRDNSPLHF; CDR3 DNA: TGCGCCAGCAGCCAACGGGACAGGGATAATTCACCCCTCCACTTT
D gene: TRBD1; clone size: few; J gene: TRBJ1-2; V gene: TRBV20-1; CDR3 protein: CSARPRDRAVGGYTF; CDR3 DNA: TGCAGTGCTAGACCTAGGGACAGGGCGGTAGGGGGCTACACCTTC